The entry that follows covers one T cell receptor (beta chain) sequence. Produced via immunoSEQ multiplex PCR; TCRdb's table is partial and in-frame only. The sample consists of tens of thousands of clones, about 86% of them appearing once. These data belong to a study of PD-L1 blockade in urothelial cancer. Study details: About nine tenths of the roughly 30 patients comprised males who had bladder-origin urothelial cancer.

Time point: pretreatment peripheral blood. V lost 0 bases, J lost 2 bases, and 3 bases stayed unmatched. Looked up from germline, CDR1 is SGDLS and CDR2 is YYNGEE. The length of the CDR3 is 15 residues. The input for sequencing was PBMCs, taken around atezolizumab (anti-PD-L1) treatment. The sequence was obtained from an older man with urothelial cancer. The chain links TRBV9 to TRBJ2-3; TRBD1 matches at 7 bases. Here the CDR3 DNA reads TGTGCCAGCAGCGTAGAGGGGGCAGTCACAGATACGCAGTATTTT. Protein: CASSVEGAVTDTQYF.